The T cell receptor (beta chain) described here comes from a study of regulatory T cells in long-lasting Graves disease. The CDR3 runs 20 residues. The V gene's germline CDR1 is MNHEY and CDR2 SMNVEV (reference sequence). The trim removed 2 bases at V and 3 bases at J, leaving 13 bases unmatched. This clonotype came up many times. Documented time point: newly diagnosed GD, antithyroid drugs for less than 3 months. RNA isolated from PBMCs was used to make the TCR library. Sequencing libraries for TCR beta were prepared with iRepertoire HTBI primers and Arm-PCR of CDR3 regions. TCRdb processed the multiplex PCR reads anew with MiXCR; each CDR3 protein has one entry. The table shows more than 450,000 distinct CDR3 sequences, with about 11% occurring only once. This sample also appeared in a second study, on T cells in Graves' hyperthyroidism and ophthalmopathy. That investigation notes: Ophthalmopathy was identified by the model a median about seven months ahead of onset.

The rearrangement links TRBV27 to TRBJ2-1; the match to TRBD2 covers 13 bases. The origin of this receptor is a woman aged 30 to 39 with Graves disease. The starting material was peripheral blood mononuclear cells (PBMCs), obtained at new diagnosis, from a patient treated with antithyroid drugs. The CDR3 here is CASSLKLGLAGQGGYNEQFF. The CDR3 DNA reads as TGTGCCAGCAGTTTAAAGTTGGGACTAGCGGGGCAGGGGGGCTACAATGAGCAGTTCTTC.